A selection of T cell receptor beta chains follows, all from one sample in a study of cytomegalovirus exposure and HLA in healthy donors. TCRdb's copy holds only in-frame clones and misses some; the assay was immunoSEQ multiplex PCR. The sample lists just over 200,000 clones; 82% were seen once. The sequenced sample was PBMCs. Every receptor here comes from a woman in her thirties or forties in good health and CMV-seronegative. Both conserved end residues are part of each CDR3. The D gene is left open where the match is weak. Clone size is stated in some rows and not others, as once, few, many or a class when expanded.

.,TRBJ1-5,14,TRBV19,.,CASSTFLSNQPQHF,TGTGCCAGTAGTACTTTCCTTAGCAATCAGCCCCAGCATTTT
.,TRBJ1-2,10,TRBV5-8,.,CASSGYGYTF,TGTGCCTCCAGTGGCTATGGCTACACCTTC
TRBD1,TRBJ1-1,12,TRBV2,.,CASSTRDRGAFF,TGTGCCAGCAGTACCCGGGACAGGGGTGCTTTCTTT
TRBD1,TRBJ2-7,16,TRBV4-2,.,CASSQSTSDRSYEQYF,TGTGCCAGCAGCCAGTCCACCTCGGACAGGTCCTACGAGCAGTACTTC
.,TRBJ2-6,15,TRBV27,.,CASSLVVGGANVLTF,TGTGCCAGCAGTTTAGTAGTCGGTGGGGCCAACGTCCTGACTTTC
TRBD2,TRBJ2-7,14,TRBV5-6,few,CASSLGLAGVEQYF,TGTGCCAGCAGCTTGGGACTAGCGGGAGTCGAGCAGTACTTC
.,TRBJ2-6,17,TRBV7-3,.,CASSLISILSGANVLTF,TGTGCCAGCAGCTTAATTTCTATCCTCTCTGGGGCCAACGTCCTGACTTTC
.,TRBJ2-3,16,TRBV27,.,CASSLIAVTSADTQYF,TGTGCCAGCAGTTTAATTGCCGTGACGAGCGCAGATACGCAGTATTTT
TRBD1,TRBJ1-3,15,TRBV5-1,.,CASSPGQGGGNTIYF,TGCGCCAGCAGCCCGGGACAGGGAGGTGGAAACACCATATATTTT
.,TRBJ1-1,14,TRBV7-9,few,CASSLSGGGTEAFF,TGTGCCAGCAGCTTAAGCGGGGGCGGGACTGAAGCTTTCTTT
TRBD1,TRBJ2-1,17,TRBV4-1,.,CASSQGVLGQGYNEQFF,TGCGCCAGCAGCCAAGGCGTGCTAGGACAGGGATACAATGAGCAGTTCTTC
TRBD2,TRBJ2-7,14,TRBV9,.,CASSIAGGIHEQYF,TGTGCCAGCAGCATCGCGGGGGGGATCCACGAGCAGTACTTC
TRBD1,TRBJ1-1,14,TRBV5-4,.,CASSSTGYRTEAFF,TGTGCCAGCAGCTCGACAGGGTATCGCACTGAAGCTTTCTTT
TRBD1,TRBJ1-1,15,TRBV4-2,.,CASSPFDREDTEAFF,TGTGCCAGCAGCCCCTTTGACAGGGAGGACACTGAAGCTTTCTTT
.,TRBJ2-1,15,TRBV7-9,.,CASSVQGSSNNEQFF,TGTGCCAGCAGCGTACAGGGATCCAGCAACAATGAGCAGTTCTTC
.,TRBJ2-3,14,TRBV5-1,.,CASSLGQLSDTQYF,TGCGCCAGCAGCTTGGGACAGCTCTCAGATACGCAGTATTTT